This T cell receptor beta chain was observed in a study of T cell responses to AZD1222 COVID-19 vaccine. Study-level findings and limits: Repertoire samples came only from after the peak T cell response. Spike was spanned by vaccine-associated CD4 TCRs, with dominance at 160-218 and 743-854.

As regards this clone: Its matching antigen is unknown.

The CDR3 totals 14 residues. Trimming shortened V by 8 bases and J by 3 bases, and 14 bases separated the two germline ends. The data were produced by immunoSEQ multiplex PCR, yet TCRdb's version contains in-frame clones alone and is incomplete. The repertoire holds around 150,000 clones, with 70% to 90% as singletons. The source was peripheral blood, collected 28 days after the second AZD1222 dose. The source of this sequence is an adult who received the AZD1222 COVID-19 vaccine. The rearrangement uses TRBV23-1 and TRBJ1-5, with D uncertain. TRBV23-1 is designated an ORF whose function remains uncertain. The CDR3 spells CASPGPAINQPQHF. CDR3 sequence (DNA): TGCGCCAGCCCCGGGCCCGCAATCAATCAGCCCCAGCATTTT.